The source of this T cell receptor beta chain is a study of PD-1 blockade in classical Hodgkin lymphoma. Study-level information: With a 2-week interval, patients received intravenous nivolumab at 3 mg/kg.

In germline, CDR1 is SGDLS, CDR2 YYNGEE. J was trimmed by 1 base and V by 1 base; bases with no gene match: 2. The CDR3 runs to 16 residues. Assay: immunoSEQ multiplex PCR; the TCRdb copy retains only in-frame clones and omits some. The repertoire includes 5,000 to 7,000 clones, around 84% of them detected once, and approximately 3.6% sits in the top ten. Relapses following autologous stem cell transplantation were seen in all patients, with brentuximab vedotin exposure varying. The authors purified CD4+ T cells from thawed PBMCs by magnetic negative selection. The source of this sequence is a human donor with classical Hodgkin lymphoma. This specimen consisted of CD4+ T cells from blood, obtained at baseline. This chain connects TRBV9 to TRBJ2-2, with 9 bases lining up with TRBD1. CDR3 coding DNA: TGTGCCAGCAGCGTATCGGGACAGGGGAACACCGGGGAGCTGTTTTTT. This codes for CASSVSGQGNTGELFF.